The 21 T cell receptor beta chains below were found in one sample sequenced in a study of cytomegalovirus exposure and HLA in healthy donors. PCR primers comprised 60 Vbeta and 13 Jbeta primers. Here immunoSEQ multiplex PCR was the method, and the copy in TCRdb shows in-frame clones only, minus some. The data hold some 130,000 clones, with over 70% observed a single time. Sequencing was performed on PBMCs. These receptors all come from a man aged 35-49 years in good health and CMV-seronegative.

The sample holds a few counts of this clone. The chain links TRBV13 to TRBJ2-7; 13 bases are a match to TRBD2. This CDR3 comprises 16 residues. The V segment lost 5 bases and the J segment 7 bases; nucleotides outside the gene matches: 11. From germline, CDR1 is PRHDT and CDR2 FYEKMQ (reference sequence). In DNA, the CDR3 is TGTGCCAGCAGCCCGACTAGCGGGAGGCCCCCCGGGGAGCAGTACTTC. Its protein product is CASSPTSGRPPGEQYF.

This clone occurred a few times. This chain joins TRBV5-1 and TRBJ2-5, with TRBD2 matching 7 bases. The CDR3 is 15 amino acids. Trimming removed 4 bases from V and 2 bases from J; junction bases left unmatched: 8. Germline CDR1 SGHRS, CDR2 YFSETQ. The CDR3 reads CASSIGGLEQETQYF. The CDR3 DNA is TGCGCCAGCAGCATCGGAGGACTAGAGCAAGAGACCCAGTACTTC.

V usage is TRBV5-4 and J usage is TRBJ1-1; weak D call: TRBD1 (5 bases). The germline V gene encodes CDR1 SGHNT and CDR2 YYREEE (reference sequence). The CDR3 is 15 residues long. V was trimmed by 5 bases and J by 2 bases, leaving 16 bases between them. CDR3 nucleotides: TGTGCCAGCAGTCGCGGCAGGGCGGACAACACTGAAGCTTTCTTT. Encoded protein: CASSRGRADNTEAFF.

A word on this clone: Other DNA variants within this sample encode the same CDR3. V usage is TRBV29-1 and J usage is TRBJ2-7, with 10 positions matching TRBD1. This CDR3 is built from 12 residues. J gave up 5 bases and V 6 bases, and 4 bases lay outside the gene matches. Germline assignment: CDR1 SQVTM and CDR2 ANQGSEA. The CDR3: CSVGTGVHEQYF. In DNA form, the CDR3 reads TGCAGCGTCGGGACAGGGGTGCACGAGCAGTACTTC.

The rearrangement joins TRBV4-3 to TRBJ2-7, with a tentative D call TRBD2 (6 bases). Germline V gene lookup returns CDR1 LGHNA and CDR2 YSLEER. CDR3 size: 13 residues. Between the trimmed V and J ends, which lost 1 base and 4 bases, there was a span of 8 bases. The CDR3 sequence: CASSQVGGYEQYF. The CDR3 DNA follows: TGCGCCAGCAGCCAAGTTGGGGGGTACGAGCAGTACTTC.

This chain uses TRBV5-1 with TRBJ1-1; D call uncertain. Trimming cost V 4 bases and J 5 bases, with 15 bases left between them. CDR1 SGHRS and CDR2 YFSETQ come from the germline V gene. The CDR3 extends over 14 amino acids. This CDR3 is CASSLGSGETEAFF. For the CDR3, the DNA is TGCGCCAGCAGCCTGGGCAGTGGAGAAACTGAAGCTTTCTTT. Complete variable domain (other parts from reference TRBV5-1 and TRBJ1-1): KAGVTQTPRYLIKTRGQQVTLSCSPISGHRSVSWYQQTPGQGLQFLFEYFSETQRNKGNFPGRFSGRQFSNSRSEMNVSTLELGDSALYLCASSLGSGETEAFFGQGTRLTVV.

This clone was observed a few times. This chain uses TRBV28 with TRBJ2-2; unclear D gene. The CDR3 is 12 residues long. The germline V and J ends were trimmed by 1 base and 9 bases, with 6 bases remaining between them. Germline CDR1 reads MDHEN; CDR2 reads SYDVKM. This chain's CDR3 is CASSLSPRELFF. The CDR3 coding sequence is TGTGCCAGCAGTTTATCCCCTAGGGAGCTGTTTTTT.

The chain recombines TRBV7-3 with TRBJ2-1; possible D gene TRBD1, 6 bases. Germline V lookup: CDR1 SGHTA, CDR2 FQGTGA. Trimming shortened V by 5 bases and J by 7 bases, and 12 bases separated the two germline ends. The CDR3 totals 13 residues. The CDR3 nucleotides are TGTGCCAGCAGCCTAAGCCAGGGGAATGAGCAGTTCTTC. Translating gives CASSLSQGNEQFF.

This sequence joins TRBV7-6 and TRBJ1-1; D is possibly TRBD1 (6 bases). This CDR3 is 14 amino acids long. Germline loops: CDR1 SGHVS, CDR2 FNYEAQ. The V end was cut by 8 bases, the J end by 4 bases, with 17 bases between. The CDR3 region is CASSLAGDVTEAFF. The CDR3 DNA reads as TGTGCCAGCTCATTGGCAGGGGATGTCACTGAAGCTTTCTTT.

This clone was detected once. The chain is built from TRBV2 and TRBJ1-1, with a possible D match to TRBD1 (5 bases). Trimming stripped 7 bases from V and 0 bases from J, with 15 bases between. Per the germline V gene, CDR1 is SNHLY and CDR2 is FYNNEI. This CDR3 contains 15 residues. CDR3 sequence: CASNRQSHMNTEAFF. The DNA for the CDR3 is TGTGCCAGCAACAGACAGAGTCACATGAACACTGAAGCTTTCTTT.

Here the CDR3 reads CASSDPGYTEAFF. CDR3 bases: TGCGCCAGCAGTGACCCAGGGTACACTGAAGCTTTCTTT. The V call is TRBV10-2, the J call TRBJ1-1, with D possibly TRBD1 on 5 matching bases. The CDR3 consists of 13 residues. V gave up 3 bases and J gave up 3 bases, with 8 bases separating them. Germline-derived CDR1 and CDR2 are WSHSY and SAAADI.

V is TRBV2 and J is TRBJ1-1; 12 bases agree with TRBD1. The junction had 4 bases not matched to a gene; V was cut back by 5 bases and J by 3 bases. The CDR3 has 15 residues. The germline CDR1 and CDR2 sequences are SNHLY and FYNNEI. The CDR3 sequence is CASSRDRGPDTEAFF. CDR3 bases: TGTGCCAGCAGTCGGGACAGGGGGCCTGACACTGAAGCTTTCTTT.

The chain uses TRBV5-1 and TRBJ2-4; a possible D gene is TRBD2 (5 bases). Germline V lookup: CDR1 SGHRS, CDR2 YFSETQ. This CDR3 region has 15 residues. Trimming took 1 base from V and 7 from J, leaving 15 bases between them. This chain's CDR3 is CASSLTEGLGNIQYF. CDR3 coding DNA: TGCGCCAGCAGCTTGACTGAGGGTTTGGGGAACATTCAGTACTTC.

The chain links TRBV27 to TRBJ1-2; TRBD1 aligns across 7 bases. V was clipped by 6 bases and J by 6 bases; unmatched bases: 10. Germline V lookup: CDR1 MNHEY, CDR2 SMNVEV (reference sequence). The CDR3 has 14 amino acids. The CDR3, as DNA: TGTGCCAGCAGGCCGACAGGGCGTTGGGATGGCTACACCTTC. Its translation is CASRPTGRWDGYTF.

The chain combines TRBV7-2 with TRBJ1-6; possible D gene TRBD1, 5 bases. Germline V gene sequence: CDR1 SGHTA, CDR2 FQGNSA. Trimming removed 3 bases at V and 9 bases at J, with 9 bases between. CDR3 size: 13 residues. The CDR3 nucleotides are TGTGCCAGCAGCTTTGGGGGGGGTTCACCCCTCCACTTT. It is translated as CASSFGGGSPLHF.

The chain has TRBV7-2 and TRBJ1-5, with D possibly being TRBD1 (6 bases). V gave up 5 bases and J gave up 0 bases, with 14 bases separating them. The CDR3 totals 16 residues. The germline V gene encodes CDR1 SGHTA and CDR2 FQGNSA. CDR3 in amino acids: CASSPNQGYSNQPQHF. DNA of the CDR3: TGTGCCAGCAGCCCGAATCAGGGGTATAGCAATCAGCCCCAGCATTTT.

The V call is TRBV5-1, the J call TRBJ1-1, with TRBD1 identical over 12 bases. The CDR3 is 17 amino acids. V was pared by 4 bases and J by 4 bases, with 11 bases of the junction left unmatched. Germline lookup yields CDR1 SGHRS and CDR2 YFSETQ. The CDR3 protein is CASSTGTGGFHSTEAFF. For the CDR3, the DNA is TGCGCCAGCAGCACCGGGACAGGGGGCTTTCATTCCACTGAAGCTTTCTTT. Based on the CDR3 plus reference TRBV5-1 and TRBJ1-1, the full variable domain is KAGVTQTPRYLIKTRGQQVTLSCSPISGHRSVSWYQQTPGQGLQFLFEYFSETQRNKGNFPGRFSGRQFSNSRSEMNVSTLELGDSALYLCASSTGTGGFHSTEAFFGQGTRLTVV.

Note on this clone: Other DNA sequences in this sample translate to the same CDR3. The V call is TRBV19, the J call TRBJ1-2; D is undetermined. Trimming removed 4 bases from V and 6 bases from J, with 9 bases in between. The CDR3 contains 12 residues. CDR1 and CDR2 (germline): LNHDA, SQIVND (reference sequence). The CDR3 region has the DNA TGTGCCAGTAGTAGGCCGTTGGATGGCTACACCTTC. This codes for CASSRPLDGYTF.

The V call is TRBV30, the J call TRBJ2-3; D unclear. V lost 5 bases and J 4 bases, leaving 7 bases between the germline ends. From germline, CDR1 is GTSNPN and CDR2 SVGIG (reference sequence). This CDR3 has 11 amino acids. The CDR3 coding sequence is TGTGCCTGGGCTATTGCAGATACGCAGTATTTT. The encoded protein is CAWAIADTQYF.

This chain joins TRBV5-1 and TRBJ2-1; TRBD2 agrees at 10 bases. CDR1 is SGHRS, CDR2 YFSETQ, per germline. The CDR3 length is 15 residues. V trimming: 2 bases; J trimming: 6 bases; junction bases outside the gene matches: 5. As DNA, the CDR3 is TGCGCCAGCAGCTTTCCTAGCGGGGGCTTCAATGAGCAGTTCTTC. This gives the protein CASSFPSGGFNEQFF. The entire variable domain, with the rest obtained from reference TRBV5-1 and TRBJ2-1, is as follows: KAGVTQTPRYLIKTRGQQVTLSCSPISGHRSVSWYQQTPGQGLQFLFEYFSETQRNKGNFPGRFSGRQFSNSRSEMNVSTLELGDSALYLCASSFPSGGFNEQFFGPGTRLTVL.

The chain has TRBV7-2 and TRBJ2-7; 9 nucleotides match TRBD1. Looked up from germline, CDR1 is SGHTA and CDR2 is FQGNSA. J lost 1 base, V lost 6 bases, and 10 bases had no gene match. The CDR3 covers 16 residues. Here the CDR3 reads CASRRTSGTGSYEQYF. The CDR3 DNA follows: TGTGCCAGCAGGAGAACCTCCGGGACAGGGTCCTACGAGCAGTACTTC.